Listed below are T cell receptor beta chains from one sample, sequenced in a study of T-cell reconstitution after alpha-beta-depleted transplantation in children. Using its own MiXCR run on the PCR reads, TCRdb lists one record per CDR3 protein. Among 900,000 or so distinct CDR3 sequences, roughly 16% were seen once, and the ten largest hold under 6%. Sequences were derived from PBMCs, mostly from graft donor cells, sampled 360 days after TCRalphabeta/CD19-depleted stem cell transplant. All receptors derive from a male patient aged 10 to 17 who had a stem cell transplant for acute lymphoblastic leukemia, so the T cells may come from the graft donor. CDR3s include the opening cysteine and the closing phenylalanine or tryptophan. A D gene is named only where the DNA matches it firmly. Expanded clones get a size class; other rows say once, few or many, or leave the size out.

clone_size	d_call	j_call	v_call	cdr3_nt	cdr3_aa
.	TRBD2	TRBJ2-3	TRBV9	TGTGCCAGCAGCGTAGCTAAACTAGCGGGAGGGCCGGATACGCAGTATTTT	CASSVAKLAGGPDTQYF
few	.	TRBJ2-1	TRBV19	TGTGCCAGTAGGGTCCGGCCAGCGGTGAATAGGTACAATGAGCAGTTCTTC	CASRVRPAVNRYNEQFF
.	.	TRBJ2-1	TRBV7-6	TGTGCCAGCAGCTACCTGAGAGGGGATGAGCAGTTCTTC	CASSYLRGDEQFF
few	.	TRBJ2-7	TRBV4-2	TGTGCCAGCAGCCAAGTACAGAACTACGAGCAGTACTTC	CASSQVQNYEQYF
few	.	TRBJ2-2	TRBV21-1	TGTGCCAGCAGCGCCTACCTCTGGACTAGCGGCCCCCACGGGGAGCTGTTTTTT	CASSAYLWTSGPHGELFF
.	.	TRBJ2-3	TRBV20-1	TGCAGTGCTAGACCCTCGACTAGCACAGATACGCAGTATTTT	CSARPSTSTDTQYF
.	.	TRBJ2-3	TRBV27	TGTGCCAGCAGTTTATCGAGTGCGGCAGGGAGGAGGTCTAGCACAGATACGCAGTATTTT	CASSLSSAAGRRSSTDTQYF
few	.	TRBJ1-1	TRBV12-3/TRBV12-4	TGTGCCAGCCTCCTGGGCCCAGAAGCTTTCTTT	CASLLGPEAFF
many	.	TRBJ2-3	TRBV5-1	TGCGCCAGCAGCGCATACGAACCCCGAGTCACAGATACGCAGTATTTT	CASSAYEPRVTDTQYF
few	TRBD2	TRBJ2-7	TRBV20-1	TGCAGTGCTCGCGGGCTGGGGGGGTTCTACGAGCAGTACTTC	CSARGLGGFYEQYF
.	.	TRBJ2-1	TRBV14	TGTGCCAGCAGCCCACGGCCGGGTGAAAATGAGCAGTTCTTC	CASSPRPGENEQFF
few	.	TRBJ2-2	TRBV15	TGTGCCACTTCTAAGATAAACACCGGGGAGCTGTTTTTT	CATSKINTGELFF
many	.	TRBJ2-2	TRBV5-1	TGCGCCAGCAGCTTGGTTAGCGGGAACACCGGGGAGCTGTTTTTT	CASSLVSGNTGELFF
few	.	TRBJ1-6	TRBV6-6	TGTGCCAGCAGTTTATCAGGAACACCCCTCCACTTT	CASSLSGTPLHF
.	.	TRBJ1-2	TRBV29-1	TGCAGCGTTGAACGCAAATTGGGCCCCATTGGCTACACCTTC	CSVERKLGPIGYTF